The 21 T cell receptor beta chains in this list originate from one sample, sequenced in a study of T cell repertoires and Cas9 in healthy adults (dated by TCRdb to 2017 to 2018). The library came from the immunoSEQ multiplex PCR assay. Sourced from immuneACCESS, this table was stored by TCRdb with only in-frame sequences that have V and J called. A share of the clones is absent; for the studies checked, an unresolved V gene accounts for under half, and the remainder has no known explanation. This sample is represented by tens of thousands of clones; about 89% of them were singletons. Of the sample, approximately 1.5% falls within the top ten clones. Material: CD4+ effector T cells (CD127+, CD25-, CD137-, CD154-) from PBMCs; culture status not recorded. The receptors here all came from a human donor in good health.

This rearrangement joins TRBV5-6 to TRBJ2-4; 8 bases agree with TRBD1. The V gene end was trimmed by 2 bases and the J gene end by 0 bases; junction bases not matched to a gene: 4. CDR3 length equals 16 residues. Germline CDR1 SGHDT, CDR2 YYEEEE. The CDR3 reads CASSLGQGLAKNIQYF. CDR3 nucleotides: TGTGCCAGCAGCTTAGGACAGGGACTAGCCAAAAACATTCAGTACTTC.

This CDR3 reads CASRADEGEQFF. CDR3 DNA: TGTGCCAGCAGGGCAGATGAGGGTGAGCAGTTCTTC. The chain couples TRBV2 to TRBJ2-1, with D perhaps matching TRBD2 (5 bases). Per the germline V gene, CDR1 is SNHLY and CDR2 is FYNNEI. Trimming cost V 6 bases and J 9 bases, with 12 bases left between them. The CDR3 spans 12 residues.

This clone occurred a few times. V is TRBV13 and J is TRBJ1-2; the D is unclear. This CDR3 has 14 amino acids. Trimming removed 4 bases from V and 4 bases from J, with 13 bases in between. Germline lookup yields CDR1 PRHDT and CDR2 FYEKMQ (reference sequence). The CDR3 DNA reads as TGTGCCAGCAGCTCCCTATCGGGGTTCTATGGCTACACCTTC. Protein sequence: CASSSLSGFYGYTF.

The V call is TRBV6-1, the J call TRBJ2-5, with 7 bases matching TRBD2. This CDR3 is 14 amino acids long. Germline values: CDR1 MNHNS, CDR2 SASEGT. J lost 4 bases, V lost 10 bases, and 12 bases had no gene match. The CDR3 region is CANRAGGRRETQYF. The CDR3 nucleotides read TGTGCCAACCGGGCGGGCGGGAGACGAGAGACCCAGTACTTC.

The V and J genes are TRBV19 and TRBJ1-6, with D maybe TRBD1 (5 bases). Germline V gene data show CDR1 as LNHDA and CDR2 as SQIVND (reference sequence). The CDR3 loop spans 15 amino acids. Trimming stripped 11 bases from V and 7 bases from J, with 21 bases between. DNA of the CDR3: TGTGCCTGCTCTCTTTCGGGACGACAGAATTCACCCCTCCACTTT. Amino acids: CACSLSGRQNSPLHF. Complete variable domain (other parts from reference TRBV19 and TRBJ1-6): DGGITQSPKYLFRKEGQNVTLSCEQNLNHDAMYWYRQDPGQGLRLIYYSQIVNDFQKGDIAEGYSVSREKKESFPLTVTSAQKNPTAFYLCACSLSGRQNSPLHFGNGTRLTVT.

This chain connects TRBV28 to TRBJ2-2; tentatively, D is TRBD1 (6 bases). CDR1 is MDHEN, CDR2 SYDVKM, per germline. V was cut by 4 bases and J by 1 base, with 7 bases left in between. This CDR3 region has 14 residues. For the CDR3, the DNA is TGTGCCAGCAGTTGGGGGCAGAACACCGGGGAGCTGTTTTTT. This encodes CASSWGQNTGELFF.

This sequence joins TRBV18 and TRBJ2-7; a possible D gene is TRBD1 (6 bases). The CDR3 contains 12 residues. CDR1 is KGHSH, CDR2 LQKENI, per germline. The germline V and J ends were trimmed by 4 bases and 4 bases, with 8 bases remaining between them. This CDR3 is CASSHGQYEQYF. CDR3 coding DNA: TGTGCCAGCTCACACGGACAGTACGAGCAGTACTTC. Full variable domain (outside the CDR3, taken from reference TRBV18 and TRBJ2-7): NAGVMQNPRHLVRRRGQEARLRCSPMKGHSHVYWYRQLPEEGLKFMVYLQKENIIDESGMPKERFSAEFPKEGPSILRIQQVVRGDSAAYFCASSHGQYEQYFGPGTRLTVT.

The chain's CDR3 is CASSRYGQFNEKLFF. The CDR3 region has the DNA TGTGCCAGCAGCCGATATGGACAGTTTAATGAAAAACTGTTTTTT. V usage is TRBV5-4 and J usage is TRBJ1-4; TRBD1 is a possible D gene (6 bases). V was shortened by 4 bases and J by 4 bases, with 14 bases between the two germline ends. This CDR3 contains 15 residues. Germline V gene data show CDR1 as SGHNT and CDR2 as YYREEE (reference sequence).

The chain employs TRBV18 and TRBJ1-1; a possible D gene is TRBD1 (5 bases). CDR1 and CDR2 from the germline V gene are KGHSH and LQKENI. V lost 5 bases and J lost 0, with 7 bases in between. This CDR3 is built from 13 residues. The DNA of the CDR3 is TGTGCCAGCTCAGGGACGGTGAACACTGAAGCTTTCTTT. It codes for CASSGTVNTEAFF.

The chain joins TRBV6-6 to TRBJ1-3, with D possibly matching TRBD1 (6 bases). The germline V and J ends were trimmed by 6 bases and 3 bases, with 12 bases remaining between them. The germline V gene has CDR1 MNHNY and CDR2 SVGAGI (reference sequence). This CDR3 is 14 amino acids long. The CDR3 loop reads CASRAQGYGNTIYF. CDR3 coding DNA: TGTGCCAGCAGGGCACAGGGATATGGAAACACCATATATTTT.

The chain employs TRBV29-1 and TRBJ2-7; D is perhaps TRBD2 (6 bases). V was cut by 4 bases and J by 0 bases, with 13 bases left in between. The CDR3 is 14 amino acids. The V gene's germline CDR1 is SQVTM and CDR2 ANQGSEA. The CDR3 loop is CSVGASASSYEQYF. The CDR3 DNA sequence: TGCAGCGTTGGTGCTAGCGCGAGCTCCTACGAGCAGTACTTC.

The V and J genes are TRBV7-2 and TRBJ2-3, with D maybe TRBD2 (6 bases). Germline-derived CDR1 and CDR2 are SGHTA and FQGNSA. The CDR3 runs 13 residues. The V end was cut by 1 base, the J end by 5 bases, with 7 bases between. As DNA, the CDR3 is TGTGCCAGCAGCTTAGGACTAGGAGATACGCAGTATTTT. Translation gives CASSLGLGDTQYF.

The V and J genes are TRBV28 and TRBJ2-1, with D possibly TRBD1 on 5 matching bases. The CDR3 spans 15 residues. With 4 bases removed from V and 11 bases from J, the gap between germline ends came to 21 bases. The V gene's germline CDR1 is MDHEN and CDR2 SYDVKM. CDR3 loop: CASSSATGSQSKQFF. In DNA form, the CDR3 reads TGTGCCAGCAGTTCGGCCACAGGTAGCCAATCGAAGCAGTTCTTC.

This clone was counted only a few times. This chain uses TRBV19 with TRBJ1-6; no reliable D call. Trimming took 8 bases from V and 5 from J, leaving 10 bases between them. The CDR3 loop spans 13 amino acids. CDR1 is LNHDA and CDR2 is SQIVND in the germline V gene (reference sequence). The CDR3 is CASRQVDNSPLHF. CDR3 coding DNA: TGTGCCAGTCGGCAGGTAGATAATTCACCCCTCCACTTT.

The chain recombines TRBV6-5 with TRBJ2-1; no clear D. This CDR3 contains 14 residues. Germline values: CDR1 MNHEY, CDR2 SVGAGI. V dropped 7 bases and J dropped 2 bases, with 12 bases sitting between them. The CDR3 reads CASTRPPPYNEQFF. In DNA, the CDR3 is TGTGCCAGCACCCGACCGCCCCCCTACAATGAGCAGTTCTTC.

The chain recombines TRBV5-8 with TRBJ2-5, with TRBD2 matching 11 bases. CDR1 and CDR2 from the germline V gene are SGHTS and YDEGEE. CDR3 length equals 16 residues. The ends lost 1 base at V and 4 bases at J; junction bases unmatched: 6. This CDR3 reads CASSLYLAGGIETQYF. The CDR3 DNA follows: TGTGCCAGCAGCTTGTACTTAGCGGGAGGGATAGAGACCCAGTACTTC.

The chain recombines TRBV12-2 with TRBJ2-7; the table calls TRBD1, which could not be checked here. TRBV12-2 is a pseudogene segment. This CDR3 has 16 amino acids. CDR3 nucleotide sequence: TGTGCAAGTCGCTTAAGTTGCGACACTTACTCCTACGAGCAGTACTTC. Translation gives CASRLSCDTYSYEQYF.

The V and J genes are TRBV6-4 and TRBJ2-3, with 8 bases fitting TRBD1. Looked up from germline, CDR1 is MRHNA and CDR2 is SNTAGT. The V gene end was trimmed by 0 bases and the J gene end by 7 bases; junction bases not matched to a gene: 3. The CDR3 is 14 residues long. This chain's CDR3 is CASSDSQGEYTQYF. The CDR3, as DNA: TGTGCCAGCAGTGACTCACAGGGGGAATATACGCAGTATTTT.

This chain uses TRBV2 with TRBJ1-6; possibly TRBD1 for D (5 bases). There are 14 residues in the CDR3. CDR1 and CDR2 (germline): SNHLY, FYNNEI. Trimming shortened V by 6 bases and J by 7 bases, and 13 bases separated the two germline ends. CDR3 nucleotide sequence: TGTGCCAGCAGGGCCCGGGGGGTCAATTCACCCCTCCACTTT. It encodes CASRARGVNSPLHF.

The V and J genes are TRBV5-1 and TRBJ1-2; possible D gene TRBD1, 5 bases. Germline lookup yields CDR1 SGHRS and CDR2 YFSETQ. With 4 bases removed from V and 5 bases from J, the gap between germline ends came to 24 bases. The CDR3 has 17 residues. In DNA, the CDR3 is TGCGCCAGCAGCCGGTGGTCCCGGACGGGGCTTCCTTATGGCTACACCTTC. This sequence encodes CASSRWSRTGLPYGYTF.

As DNA, the CDR3 is TGTGCCAGCAGTACCGCCGGGACAGGGCACTACAATGAGCAGTTCTTC. Its protein product is CASSTAGTGHYNEQFF. The J gene is TRBJ2-1, the V gene TRBV27; 9 bases map to TRBD1. CDR1 is MNHEY and CDR2 is SMNVEV in the germline V gene (reference sequence). The CDR3 extends over 16 amino acids. V was clipped by 5 bases and J by 3 bases; unmatched bases: 8.